One T cell receptor beta chain is described in this entry. This entry comes from a study of neoadjuvant anti-PD-1 for oral cavity cancer. As for the study in general: Patients without progression got a fourth dose around day 43.

Germline V CDR1 and CDR2: SGHVS, FQNEAQ. The CDR3 is 13 residues long. Trimming left V 5 bases short and J 6 bases short, with 14 bases between. TCRdb's copy holds only in-frame clones and misses some; the assay was immunoSEQ multiplex PCR. This table has 14,000 or so clones, 60% to 75% appearing once. Time point given: after neoadjuvant nivolumab, at surgical resection. The sequence was obtained from a person aged 35-79 years with oral cavity squamous cell carcinoma. Sequencing used PBMCs, obtained after nivolumab (anti-PD-1) treatment. The J gene is TRBJ2-7, the V gene TRBV7-8; a weak D match, TRBD1 (6 bases). DNA of the CDR3: TGTGCCAGCAGCCTGGTGGGGACAACCGAGCAGTACTTC. Amino acid sequence: CASSLVGTTEQYF.